This T cell receptor (beta chain) was captured in a study of T cell responses to AZD1222 COVID-19 vaccine. General study results and limits: Spike-specific TCR breadth and depth went up after people got two AZD1222 doses. Spike was spanned by vaccine-associated CD4 TCRs, with dominance at 160-218 and 743-854. White British ancestry dominated among donors, who included more females, and clonal diversity was possibly underestimated.

Whether given at about 4 or about 12 weeks, second doses were pooled. With 0 bases clipped from V and 0 bases from J, the junction kept 2 bases outside the gene matches. The CDR3 spans 17 residues. Germline lookup yields CDR1 SGHTA and CDR2 FQGNSA. Details on this clone: Its antigen is not known.

Assay used: immunoSEQ multiplex PCR; TCRdb lists only in-frame clones, some missing. The sample consists of 95,000 to 120,000 clones, 88% of them appearing once. The rearrangement uses TRBV7-2 and TRBJ2-2, with TRBD2 matching over 9 bases. The starting material was peripheral blood, obtained 28 days after the second AZD1222 dose. The sequence derives from an adult who received the AZD1222 COVID-19 vaccine. In nucleotides, the CDR3 is TGTGCCAGCAGCTTAGCCCCTAGCGGGGCGAACACCGGGGAGCTGTTTTTT. It yields the protein CASSLAPSGANTGELFF. Based on the CDR3 plus reference TRBV7-2 and TRBJ2-2, the full variable domain is GAGVSQSPSNKVTEKGKDVELRCDPISGHTALYWYRQSLGQGLEFLIYFQGNSAPDKSGLPSDRFSAERTGGSVSTLTIQRTQQEDSAVYLCASSLAPSGANTGELFFGEGSRLTVL.